This T cell receptor (beta chain) is drawn from a study of post-analysis software for immune sequencing data. Findings and limits, study-wide: Patients showed TRBV5-6, TRBV5-1 and TRBV20-1 among roughly 5 TRBV segments more frequent than in controls.

The CDR3 has 19 amino acids. The V segment lost 2 bases and the J segment 7 bases; nucleotides outside the gene matches: 18. CDR1 is DFQATT, CDR2 SNEGSKA, per germline (reference sequence). cDNA libraries of TCR beta carried unique molecular identifiers. Each CDR3 protein is one row after TCRdb ran MiXCR on the PCR reads. The sample contains hundreds of thousands of distinct CDR3 sequences, approximately 60% of which appear only once. A note on this clonotype: Its antigen is currently unknown.

The source material was blood. J is TRBJ2-1 and V is TRBV20-1; 12 nucleotides agree with TRBD2. The clonotype was recovered from a girl aged 2 to 9 with multiple sclerosis. The CDR3 sequence: CSARRASGGADPPRNEQFF. In DNA form, the CDR3 reads TGCAGTGCTAGAAGGGCTAGCGGGGGGGCCGACCCCCCCAGAAATGAGCAGTTCTTC.